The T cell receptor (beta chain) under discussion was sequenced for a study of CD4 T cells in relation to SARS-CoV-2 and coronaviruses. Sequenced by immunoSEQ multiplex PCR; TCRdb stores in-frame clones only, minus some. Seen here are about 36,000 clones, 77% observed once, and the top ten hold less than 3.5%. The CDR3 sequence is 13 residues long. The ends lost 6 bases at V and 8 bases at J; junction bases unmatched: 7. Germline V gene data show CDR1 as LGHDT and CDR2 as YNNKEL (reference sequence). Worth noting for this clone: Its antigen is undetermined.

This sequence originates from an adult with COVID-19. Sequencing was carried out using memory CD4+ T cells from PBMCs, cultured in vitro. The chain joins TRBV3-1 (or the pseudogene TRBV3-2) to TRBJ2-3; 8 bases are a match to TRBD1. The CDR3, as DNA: TGTGCCAGCAGTCGGGACAGGATCGTTACGCAGTATTTT. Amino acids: CASSRDRIVTQYF.